This is a list of T cell receptor beta chains from one sample in a study of T-cell memory formation after mild COVID-19. TCRdb reprocessed the 5' RACE reads via MiXCR and lists one record per CDR3 protein. The table has about 13,000 distinct CDR3 sequences, around 15% seen once; the top ten hold under 60%. Material: PBMCs or a T cell subset sorted from them (not recorded which). The receptors originated from a man aged 18 to 30 who had mild COVID-19 (a few samples of this study predate the infection). Cell type and time point are not known. Each CDR3 is given with its conserved first and last residue.

CDR3 protein: CASSALKGTSGSTDTQYF
V gene: TRBV9

CDR3 protein: CASSLARTGLFYGYTF
V gene: TRBV5-5

CDR3 protein: CSASGIDTQYF
V gene: TRBV20-1

CDR3 protein: CASSPLGQDTEAFF
V gene: TRBV7-6

CDR3 protein: CASSFRRGHEQYF
V gene: TRBV28

CDR3 protein: CASSTSPGNTEAFF
V gene: TRBV6-2/TRBV6-3

CDR3 protein: CASSFWTPYEQYF
V gene: TRBV12-3/TRBV12-4

CDR3 protein: CASSPKRLLLSSTDTQYF
V gene: TRBV9

CDR3 protein: CASTLIWTDPTGYGYTF
V gene: TRBV5-1

CDR3 protein: CASNGPDRGRGNEQFF
V gene: TRBV27

CDR3 protein: CASISWFGGRNTEAFF
V gene: TRBV6-2/TRBV6-3

CDR3 protein: CAISESGGLAKNIQYF
V gene: TRBV10-3

CDR3 protein: CASSQEVPSTNEKLFF
V gene: TRBV4-3

CDR3 protein: CASSLGFKNENNSPLHF
V gene: TRBV12-3/TRBV12-4

CDR3 protein: CASSLVGGLAIAKNIQYF
V gene: TRBV7-2

CDR3 protein: CASKSPPGELFF
V gene: TRBV14